Shown below are 21 T cell receptor beta chains from a single sample sequenced in a study of blood T cell repertoires in COVID-19. The protocol was immunoSEQ multiplex PCR, while the TCRdb copy is restricted to in-frame clones and leaves out a portion. Among about 140,000 clones, around 86% were seen once, and the ten largest hold about 5.6%. Sequences were obtained from peripheral blood. These TCRs come from a human donor in a cohort sampled during active COVID-19.

V gene TRBV7-6 combines with J gene TRBJ1-2; possible D gene TRBD1, 5 bases. Germline CDR1 SGHVS, CDR2 FNYEAQ. This CDR3 region has 14 residues. V was cut by 5 bases and J by 2 bases, with 12 bases left in between. CDR3 in DNA: TGTGCCAGCAGCGACGTAACAGGCAACTATGGCTACACCTTC. This codes for CASSDVTGNYGYTF.

This chain connects TRBV28 to TRBJ2-7; D possibly corresponds to TRBD1 (5 bases). Per the germline V gene, CDR1 is MDHEN and CDR2 is SYDVKM. There are 16 residues in the CDR3. Trimming took off 4 bases at V and 4 bases at J, with 20 bases between the two ends. CDR3 loop: CASSSQQVSFTYEQYF. The CDR3 nucleotides read TGTGCCAGCAGTTCACAACAGGTCTCCTTCACTTACGAGCAGTACTTC.

V gene TRBV5-1 combines with J gene TRBJ2-3, with a weak D call TRBD2 (6 bases). V gave up 3 bases and J gave up 0 bases, with 14 bases separating them. The germline V gene encodes CDR1 SGHRS and CDR2 YFSETQ. The CDR3 covers 16 residues. CDR3 in amino acids: CASSSAGPTSTDTQYF. The CDR3 DNA sequence: TGCGCCAGCAGCTCCGCGGGGCCTACTAGCACAGATACGCAGTATTTT. Using reference TRBV5-1 and TRBJ2-3 for the parts outside the CDR3, the full variable domain is KAGVTQTPRYLIKTRGQQVTLSCSPISGHRSVSWYQQTPGQGLQFLFEYFSETQRNKGNFPGRFSGRQFSNSRSEMNVSTLELGDSALYLCASSSAGPTSTDTQYFGPGTRLTVL.

The chain has TRBV7-2 and TRBJ2-2; D is unclear. Between the trimmed V and J ends, which lost 1 base and 0 bases, there was a span of 12 bases. Germline V gene lookup returns CDR1 SGHTA and CDR2 FQGNSA. The CDR3 runs 17 residues. CDR3 nucleotide sequence: TGTGCCAGCAGCTTAGACTCAGTCGCGGCGAACACCGGGGAGCTGTTTTTT. Its protein product is CASSLDSVAANTGELFF. The whole variable domain, filled in from reference TRBV7-2 and TRBJ2-2, reads GAGVSQSPSNKVTEKGKDVELRCDPISGHTALYWYRQSLGQGLEFLIYFQGNSAPDKSGLPSDRFSAERTGGSVSTLTIQRTQQEDSAVYLCASSLDSVAANTGELFFGEGSRLTVL.

The V call is TRBV28, the J call TRBJ2-5; possibly TRBD2 for D (6 bases). Per germline, CDR1 MDHEN and CDR2 SYDVKM. Trimming took off 6 bases at V and 2 bases at J, with 16 bases between the two ends. This CDR3 spans 15 amino acids. CDR3 in amino acids: CASSPRSGPQETQYF. The CDR3 DNA follows: TGTGCCAGCAGCCCGAGGAGCGGGCCTCAAGAGACCCAGTACTTC.

The chain carries TRBV5-6 and TRBJ2-2; D possibly corresponds to TRBD1 (5 bases). The CDR3 runs 14 residues. Germline values: CDR1 SGHDT, CDR2 YYEEEE. The V gene lost 3 bases and the J gene lost 5 bases, with 11 bases spanning the gap. The CDR3 DNA follows: TGTGCCAGCAGCTATTTAAGGGGTACCGGGGAGCTGTTTTTT. Amino acid sequence: CASSYLRGTGELFF.

The chain uses TRBV5-1 and TRBJ2-5; D unclear. Germline loops: CDR1 SGHRS, CDR2 YFSETQ. Trimming took 2 bases from V and 2 from J, leaving 7 bases between them. The CDR3 contains 13 residues. CDR3 DNA: TGCGCCAGCAGCTTCACAAGTCAAGAGACCCAGTACTTC. Translating it yields CASSFTSQETQYF.

The chain recombines TRBV10-2 with TRBJ2-7; D unresolved. The CDR3 is 13 residues long. CDR1 and CDR2 (germline): WSHSY, SAAADI. Trimming removed 4 bases from V and 3 bases from J, with 10 bases in between. The CDR3 bases are TGCGCCAGCAGTGGGGTGCGGTACTACGAGCAGTACTTC. Amino acids: CASSGVRYYEQYF.

V is TRBV5-4 and J is TRBJ2-7; 7 nucleotides align to TRBD2. CDR1 and CDR2 from the germline V gene are SGHNT and YYREEE (reference sequence). The V segment lost 0 bases and the J segment 7 bases; nucleotides outside the gene matches: 4. The CDR3 is made up of 13 amino acids. The CDR3 reads CASSLEWGGEQYF. DNA for the CDR3: TGTGCCAGCAGCTTGGAGTGGGGGGGAGAGCAGTACTTC.

The V gene is TRBV28, the J gene TRBJ1-5; TRBD1 matches 9 bases. The V gene's germline CDR1 is MDHEN and CDR2 SYDVKM. Losses at the gene ends were 5 bases for V and 7 bases for J; bases not matched to a gene: 6. The CDR3 is made up of 14 amino acids. The CDR3 region is CASSPDRGAQPQHF. The CDR3 DNA sequence: TGTGCCAGCAGTCCCGACAGGGGGGCGCAGCCCCAGCATTTT.

This clone has only a few counts. The DNA for the CDR3 is TGTGCCAGTAGTTCCTACATTTATTCGCCCGGCGGCTATGGCTACACCTTC. It is translated as CASSSYIYSPGGYGYTF. The rearrangement joins TRBV19 to TRBJ1-2; unclear D gene. The V gene lost 5 bases and the J gene lost 4 bases, with 23 bases spanning the gap. This CDR3 has 17 amino acids. The germline V gene has CDR1 LNHDA and CDR2 SQIVND (reference sequence).

J is TRBJ2-2 and V is TRBV5-4; TRBD2 matches at 7 bases. Germline V gives CDR1 SGHNT, CDR2 YYREEE (reference sequence). The CDR3 consists of 15 residues. J lost 4 bases, V lost 0 bases, and 3 bases had no gene match. The CDR3 nucleotides read TGTGCCAGCAGCTTGGTGGGAGGGCCCACCGGGGAGCTGTTTTTT. Translating gives CASSLVGGPTGELFF.

The J gene is TRBJ1-5, the V gene TRBV6-1; TRBD1 matches 8 bases. V shed 3 bases, J shed 3 bases, and the junction held 7 bases outside the gene matches. CDR1 MNHNS and CDR2 SASEGT come from the germline V gene. The CDR3 contains 16 residues. The CDR3 protein is CASSDAGTGTNQPQHF. The CDR3, as DNA: TGTGCCAGCAGTGACGCCGGGACAGGTACCAATCAGCCCCAGCATTTT.

This clone was observed once. The chain joins TRBV7-9 to TRBJ2-7; 11 bases are shared with TRBD2. Looked up from germline, CDR1 is SEHNR and CDR2 is FQNEAQ (reference sequence). With V trimmed by 1 base and J by 0 bases, 2 bases remained unmatched. There are 16 residues in the CDR3. In nucleotides, the CDR3 is TGTGCCAGCAGCTTAGGAACTAGCGGGAGCTCCTACGAGCAGTACTTC. Translation gives CASSLGTSGSSYEQYF.

The rearrangement joins TRBV11-2 to TRBJ2-3; 8 nucleotides line up with TRBD1. CDR1 is SGHAT, CDR2 FQNNGV, per germline. This CDR3 comprises 14 residues. The junction had 5 bases not matched to a gene; V was cut back by 5 bases and J by 4 bases. The CDR3 protein is CASSPRTGSDTQYF. DNA for the CDR3: TGTGCCAGCAGCCCCCGGACAGGGTCAGATACGCAGTATTTT.

The gene calls are TRBV6-5 and TRBJ1-1; possible D gene TRBD1, 6 bases. The V and J ends lost 6 bases and 2 bases respectively, with 10 bases between them. The CDR3 spans 13 residues. CDR1 is MNHEY, CDR2 SVGAGI, per germline. The CDR3 region is CASSRGTNTEAFF. The CDR3 coding sequence is TGTGCCAGCAGCAGGGGAACAAACACTGAAGCTTTCTTT.

The gene calls are TRBV7-6 and TRBJ2-7; D gene unclear. This CDR3 region has 14 residues. In germline, CDR1 is SGHVS, CDR2 FNYEAQ. Trimming stripped 2 bases from V and 0 bases from J, with 8 bases between. This CDR3 reads CASSLSVSSYEQYF. Written as DNA, the CDR3 is TGTGCCAGCAGCTTAAGTGTTAGCTCCTACGAGCAGTACTTC.

The chain combines TRBV4-2 with TRBJ2-3, with 9 nucleotides matching TRBD2. V shed 4 bases and J 6 bases; nucleotides not matched to a gene: 14. The germline gives CDR1 LGHNA, CDR2 YNFKEQ. The CDR3 sequence is 17 residues long. CDR3 amino acids: CASSRGASGVAGDTQYF. The DNA for the CDR3 is TGTGCCAGCAGCCGGGGGGCTAGCGGGGTAGCGGGGGATACGCAGTATTTT.

CDR3 residues: CASSILAGRNEQFF. CDR3 DNA: TGTGCCAGTAGTATACTAGCGGGACGTAATGAGCAGTTCTTC. The chain has TRBV19 and TRBJ2-1, with 9 bases matching TRBD2. The V and J ends lost 2 bases and 7 bases, in that order; junction bases with no gene match: 3. The CDR3 length is 14 residues. From germline, CDR1 is LNHDA and CDR2 SQIVND (reference sequence).

In nucleotides, the CDR3 is TGTGCCAGCAGCCTCGGGACAGGAGGGGCCCAGTACTTC. Its protein is CASSLGTGGAQYF. This sequence joins TRBV11-2 and TRBJ2-5; TRBD1 aligns across 8 bases. Germline CDR1 SGHAT, CDR2 FQNNGV. V lost 5 bases and J lost 9; bases outside the gene matches: 8. The CDR3 has 13 amino acids.

The V call is TRBV6-4, the J call TRBJ2-3, with 7 bases fitting TRBD2. Germline V CDR1 and CDR2: MRHNA, SNTAGT. Trimming cost V 8 bases and J 5 bases; bases outside gene matches: 7. CDR3 size: 13 residues. In nucleotides, the CDR3 is TGTGCCAGCGGGCGGAGCGGGGAAGATACGCAGTATTTT. Translated, it gives CASGRSGEDTQYF.